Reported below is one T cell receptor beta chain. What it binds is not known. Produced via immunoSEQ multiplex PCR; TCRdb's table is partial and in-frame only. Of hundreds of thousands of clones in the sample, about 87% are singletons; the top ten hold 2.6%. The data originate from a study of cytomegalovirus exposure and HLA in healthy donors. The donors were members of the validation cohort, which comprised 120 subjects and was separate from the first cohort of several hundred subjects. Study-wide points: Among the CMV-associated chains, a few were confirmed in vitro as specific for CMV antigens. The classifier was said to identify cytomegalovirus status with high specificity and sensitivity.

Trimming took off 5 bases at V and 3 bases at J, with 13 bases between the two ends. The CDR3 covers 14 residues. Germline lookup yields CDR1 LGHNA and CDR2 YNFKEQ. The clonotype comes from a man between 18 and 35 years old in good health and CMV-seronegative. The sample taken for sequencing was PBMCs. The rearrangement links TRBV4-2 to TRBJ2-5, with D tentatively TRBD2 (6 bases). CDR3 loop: CASSWGTSKETQYF. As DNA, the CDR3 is TGTGCCAGCAGCTGGGGTACTAGCAAAGAGACCCAGTACTTC.